These 24 T cell receptor beta chains share one sample of origin, sequenced in a study of PD-1 blockade in classical Hodgkin lymphoma. Generated by immunoSEQ multiplex PCR, the TCRdb table keeps only in-frame clones and is missing some. The data show about 30,000 clones, around 80% seen once. Time point noted: cycle 4 day 1 (C4D1), after less than 7 weeks of nivolumab. Brentuximab vedotin exposure varied among the patients, all of whom had relapsed after autologous stem cell transplantation. Negative magnetic selection isolated CD4+ T cells from thawed PBMCs. Here the sequenced sample was CD4+ T cells from blood, taken before the fourth cycle of nivolumab. The receptors originated from a human donor with classical Hodgkin lymphoma.

The chain carries TRBV5-1 and TRBJ2-5; TRBD1 aligns across 7 bases. The germline V gene has CDR1 SGHRS and CDR2 YFSETQ. The ends lost 1 base at V and 4 bases at J; junction bases unmatched: 7. The CDR3 loop spans 15 amino acids. CDR3 sequence reads: CASSLQGVATETQYF. For the CDR3, the DNA is TGCGCCAGCAGCTTGCAGGGGGTGGCTACAGAGACCCAGTACTTC.

The chain has TRBV5-6 and TRBJ2-2; TRBD2 matches 10 bases. Trimming cost V 0 bases and J 1 base; bases outside gene matches: 6. This CDR3 is built from 18 residues. CDR1 and CDR2 (germline): SGHDT, YYEEEE. CDR3: CASSLALAGALNTGELFF. CDR3 in DNA: TGTGCCAGCAGCTTGGCCCTAGCGGGGGCCCTGAACACCGGGGAGCTGTTTTTT.

The chain has TRBV10-1 and TRBJ1-1, with D possibly being TRBD1 (6 bases). V was shortened by 10 bases and J by 8 bases, with 17 bases between the two germline ends. Germline lookup yields CDR1 WNHNN and CDR2 SYGVQD (reference sequence). The CDR3 covers 12 residues. The CDR3 sequence: CAIVDSTTEAFF. The CDR3 DNA reads TGCGCCATCGTGGACAGTACAACCGAAGCTTTCTTT.

The V gene is TRBV5-1, the J gene TRBJ2-7; possibly TRBD2 for D (6 bases). Per germline, CDR1 SGHRS and CDR2 YFSETQ. Trimming stripped 4 bases from V and 2 bases from J, with 13 bases between. The CDR3 consists of 14 residues. DNA of the CDR3: TGCGCCAGCAGCCAGACCGGGGGACCCTACGAGCAGTACTTC. Amino acid sequence: CASSQTGGPYEQYF.

V usage is TRBV5-5 and J usage is TRBJ2-5; D unresolved. Looked up from germline, CDR1 is SGHKS and CDR2 is YYEKEE (reference sequence). The V end lost 0 bases, the J end lost 5 bases, and 8 bases lay between the germline ends. This CDR3 is built from 13 residues. The CDR3 bases are TGTGCCAGCAGCTTGGGGGTCCGGGAGACCCAGTACTTC. This gives the protein CASSLGVRETQYF.

The CDR3 loop is CASGGMAHNEQFF. CDR3 DNA sequence: TGTGCCAGCGGCGGGATGGCGCACAATGAGCAGTTCTTC. The chain combines TRBV5-5 with TRBJ2-1; D possibly corresponds to TRBD2 (6 bases). CDR1 SGHKS and CDR2 YYEKEE come from the germline V gene (reference sequence). This CDR3 region has 13 residues. Trimming shortened V by 7 bases and J by 5 bases, and 13 bases separated the two germline ends.

This chain links TRBV30 with TRBJ1-3, with a possible D match to TRBD1 (6 bases). The V end lost 2 bases, the J end lost 0 bases, and 11 bases lay between the germline ends. Per the germline V gene, CDR1 is GTSNPN and CDR2 is SVGIG (reference sequence). This CDR3 has 15 amino acids. CDR3 in DNA: TGTGCCTGGAGTCCGGGACACCCCTCTGGAAACACCATATATTTT. Its protein is CAWSPGHPSGNTIYF.

V gene TRBV5-1 combines with J gene TRBJ1-3; D is unclear. The CDR3 runs 15 residues. Germline CDR1 and CDR2: SGHRS and YFSETQ. V was trimmed by 0 bases and J by 0 bases, leaving 7 bases between them. CDR3 residues: CASSLEGLSGNTIYF. In nucleotides, the CDR3 is TGCGCCAGCAGCTTGGAGGGTCTCTCTGGAAACACCATATATTTT.

The V call is TRBV6-1, the J call TRBJ1-4; the D is unclear. This CDR3 spans 13 amino acids. CDR1 and CDR2 from the germline V gene are MNHNS and SASEGT. V was pared by 4 bases and J by 4 bases, with 7 bases between. The DNA for the CDR3 is TGTGCCAGCAGTGGCGGGGTTAATGAAAAACTGTTTTTT. It codes for CASSGGVNEKLFF.

The chain joins TRBV11-2 to TRBJ2-5; the D gene is possibly TRBD2 (6 bases). The CDR3 extends over 12 amino acids. The V end lost 3 bases, the J end lost 9 bases, and 11 bases lay between the germline ends. Germline lookup yields CDR1 SGHAT and CDR2 FQNNGV. The CDR3: CASSFGLTAQYF. The CDR3 DNA is TGTGCCAGCAGCTTTGGACTAACCGCCCAGTACTTC.

The genes are TRBV6-1 and TRBJ2-1; D is unclear. Looked up from germline, CDR1 is MNHNS and CDR2 is SASEGT. Trimming took 4 bases from V and 8 from J, leaving 12 bases between them. CDR3 size: 13 residues. CDR3 sequence reads: CASSGWSRDEQFF. The CDR3, as DNA: TGTGCCAGCAGTGGTTGGTCGCGAGATGAGCAGTTCTTC.

The chain carries TRBV5-1 and TRBJ2-5; perhaps TRBD1 as D (6 bases). V was shortened by 3 bases and J by 2 bases, with 11 bases between the two germline ends. Germline-derived CDR1 and CDR2 are SGHRS and YFSETQ. The CDR3 is made up of 14 amino acids. CDR3 sequence reads: CASSWGQGQETQYF. In nucleotides, the CDR3 is TGCGCCAGCAGCTGGGGGCAGGGTCAAGAGACCCAGTACTTC.

The V gene is TRBV28, the J gene TRBJ1-5; unclear D gene. V was trimmed by 2 bases and J by 7 bases, leaving 15 bases between them. The CDR3 has 15 residues. CDR1 is MDHEN, CDR2 SYDVKM, per germline. The CDR3 here is CASSLSGAFGQPQHF. CDR3 in DNA: TGTGCCAGCAGTTTAAGCGGAGCTTTTGGCCAGCCCCAGCATTTT. Complete variable domain (other parts from reference TRBV28 and TRBJ1-5): DVKVTQSSRYLVKRTGEKVFLECVQDMDHENMFWYRQDPGLGLRLIYFSYDVKMKEKGDIPEGYSVSREKKERFSLILESASTNQTSMYLCASSLSGAFGQPQHFGDGTRLSIL.

The chain carries TRBV30 and TRBJ2-7, with 9 positions matching TRBD1. From germline, CDR1 is GTSNPN and CDR2 SVGIG (reference sequence). J gave up 3 bases and V 5 bases, and 2 bases lay outside the gene matches. The CDR3 spans 12 residues. The CDR3 loop reads CAWDRGDYEQYF. DNA of the CDR3: TGTGCCTGGGACAGGGGGGACTACGAGCAGTACTTC.

The chain employs TRBV19 and TRBJ1-2, with TRBD1 matching over 9 bases. V shed 3 bases and J 13 bases; nucleotides not matched to a gene: 3. This CDR3 has 11 residues. The germline gives CDR1 LNHDA, CDR2 SQIVND (reference sequence). CDR3 coding DNA: TGTGCCAGTAGTATGGGACAGGGATTCACCTTC. Residues: CASSMGQGFTF.

This rearrangement joins TRBV10-2 to TRBJ1-1; 9 bases are a match to TRBD1. Trimming removed 0 bases from V and 11 bases from J; junction bases left unmatched: 7. The CDR3 consists of 14 residues. CDR1 is WSHSY, CDR2 SAAADI, per germline. The CDR3 DNA follows: TGCGCCAGCAGTGAGTCGTCGAACAGGGGGCCTGCTTTCTTT. It yields the protein CASSESSNRGPAFF.

CDR3 loop: CASSLEGQGRGTEAFF. The CDR3 nucleotides are TGCGCCAGCAGCTTGGAGGGTCAGGGGCGAGGCACTGAAGCTTTCTTT. The genes are TRBV5-1 and TRBJ1-1; perhaps TRBD1 as D (6 bases). Germline CDR1 and CDR2: SGHRS and YFSETQ. V was clipped by 0 bases and J by 4 bases, with 16 bases between them. This CDR3 is 16 amino acids long. Looking up the rest from reference TRBV5-1 and TRBJ1-1 gives the full variable domain: KAGVTQTPRYLIKTRGQQVTLSCSPISGHRSVSWYQQTPGQGLQFLFEYFSETQRNKGNFPGRFSGRQFSNSRSEMNVSTLELGDSALYLCASSLEGQGRGTEAFFGQGTRLTVV.

To note about this clone: The same CDR3 is also encoded by other DNA sequences in this sample. V gene TRBV5-1 combines with J gene TRBJ1-5; D is perhaps TRBD1 (5 bases). This CDR3 has 15 amino acids. Germline V lookup: CDR1 SGHRS, CDR2 YFSETQ. Trimming stripped 1 base from V and 0 bases from J, with 8 bases between. This CDR3 reads CASSLTGDSNQPQHF. The CDR3 DNA reads as TGCGCCAGCAGCTTGACGGGGGATAGCAATCAGCCCCAGCATTTT.

The table lists this clone with a count of one. The J gene is TRBJ2-5, the V gene TRBV7-6; 8 nucleotides match TRBD2. The CDR3 is 16 amino acids. Germline loops: CDR1 SGHVS, CDR2 FNYEAQ. Trimming took 4 bases from V and 6 from J; bases not matched to a gene: 13. CDR3 DNA: TGTGCCAGCAGCTCCCCCCGTCCGGGGGGGCCGAAGACCCAGTACTTC. This gives the protein CASSSPRPGGPKTQYF.

The chain is built from TRBV6-1 and TRBJ2-7, with 7 bases fitting TRBD1. The V and J ends lost 6 bases and 2 bases, in that order; junction bases with no gene match: 4. This CDR3 comprises 13 residues. Germline V CDR1 and CDR2: MNHNS, SASEGT. The CDR3 spells CASRETGPYEQYF. In DNA form, the CDR3 reads TGTGCCAGCAGAGAGACAGGGCCCTACGAGCAGTACTTC.

The J gene is TRBJ1-1, the V gene TRBV6-5, with 7 bases that match TRBD1. CDR3 length: 15 amino acids. Germline assignment: CDR1 MNHEY and CDR2 SVGAGI. Trimming at V came to 6 bases and at J to 5 bases, leaving 12 bases not matched to a gene. The CDR3 sequence is CASRSGGIVGTEAFF. For the CDR3, the DNA is TGTGCCAGCAGATCAGGGGGTATCGTGGGTACTGAAGCTTTCTTT.

The chain employs TRBV28 and TRBJ2-1, with D maybe TRBD1 (6 bases). Per germline, CDR1 MDHEN and CDR2 SYDVKM. The length of the CDR3 is 17 residues. The V gene lost 1 base and the J gene lost 3 bases, with 16 bases spanning the gap. CDR3 protein: CASSLYPALQGYNEQFF. DNA of the CDR3: TGTGCCAGCAGTTTATATCCAGCCCTACAGGGCTACAATGAGCAGTTCTTC.

This clone was seen only a few times. The chain carries TRBV5-1 and TRBJ1-6; D is ambiguous. V lost 0 bases and J 0 bases, leaving 10 bases between the germline ends. This CDR3 is built from 17 residues. CDR1 is SGHRS, CDR2 YFSETQ, per germline. This CDR3 reads CASSLGRLPSYNSPLHF. The CDR3 DNA follows: TGCGCCAGCAGCTTGGGGCGCCTACCCTCCTATAATTCACCCCTCCACTTT.

V gene TRBV28 combines with J gene TRBJ2-1, with TRBD2 matching over 8 bases. With 6 bases clipped from V and 1 base from J, the junction kept 8 bases outside the gene matches. Looked up from germline, CDR1 is MDHEN and CDR2 is SYDVKM. This CDR3 spans 16 amino acids. CDR3 region: CASRQAGTSSYNEQFF. The CDR3 region has the DNA TGTGCCAGCAGGCAGGCCGGGACTAGTTCCTACAATGAGCAGTTCTTC.